The next 14 T cell receptor beta chains were all read from a single sample in a study of metastatic and nonmetastatic thyroid tumors. Patients underwent thyroid surgery, and none had received any treatment before it. TCRdb reanalyzed the PCR reads via MiXCR. The table includes over 10,000 clones, about 32% detected once. Sequenced input: tumor tissue. These receptors were taken from a female donor with papillary thyroid cancer or a benign thyroid nodule (not recorded which). Some clones in this sample may be carry-over from other donors' samples.

This clone is deemed medium-sized (0.01 to 0.1%). The chain is built from TRBV6-2 or TRBV6-3 and TRBJ2-1, with D tentatively TRBD2 (7 bases). The CDR3 length is 13 residues. Germline V gives CDR1 MNHEY, CDR2 SVGEGT. With 8 bases removed from V and 7 bases from J, the gap between germline ends came to 15 bases. Here the CDR3 DNA reads TGTGCCAGCGGTTCAGGGAGGGGGAATGAGCAGTTCTTC. Its translation: CASGSGRGNEQFF.

There are a few counts of this clone. At one of its ends the junction is not consistent with the germline gene, which may arise from a read error. The V and J genes are TRBV6-1 and TRBJ2-2; tentative D call: TRBD2 (6 bases). Germline assignment: CDR1 MNHNS and CDR2 SASEGT. The CDR3 is 13 residues long. As DNA, the CDR3 is TGTGCCACGGAGGGCCGGGGAACCGGGGATCTGTTTTTT. Translation gives CATEGRGTGDLFF.

In regard to this clone: The conserved final phenylalanine or tryptophan is absent from the CDR3, which likely points to a read error. The DNA is omitted, as the CDR3 cannot be located on it reliably, and the CDR3 follows TCRdb's listing. The V gene is TRBV7-6, the J gene TRBJ1-3. The CDR3 is 8 residues long, ends included. Germline V lookup: CDR1 SGHVS, CDR2 FNYEAQ. The CDR3 is CASSLGLS.

This chain joins TRBV7-3 and TRBJ2-1, with TRBD2 identical over 8 bases. Unmatched junction bases numbered 9, after V lost 1 base and J lost 7 bases. In germline, CDR1 is SGHTA, CDR2 FQGTGA. The CDR3 has 16 amino acids. Here the CDR3 DNA reads TGTGCCAGCAGCTTAAGTTCGGGAGGGCCAGTGAATGAGCAGTTCTTC. It is translated as CASSLSSGGPVNEQFF.

J is TRBJ1-1 and V is TRBV20-1; D is uncertain. This CDR3 region has 14 residues. Germline V gives CDR1 DFQATT, CDR2 SNEGSKA (reference sequence). V shed 1 base and J shed 6 bases, with 15 bases lying between them. CDR3 region: CSARVSGQTAEAFF. CDR3 bases: TGCAGTGCTAGAGTTTCGGGCCAAACGGCTGAAGCTTTCTTT.

This clone was picked up a small number of times. The genes are TRBV15 and TRBJ1-5, with D possibly TRBD1 on 5 matching bases. Germline CDR1 LNHNV, CDR2 YYDKDF (reference sequence). Trimming cost V 5 bases and J 6 bases, with 17 bases left between them. This CDR3 contains 15 residues. CDR3 in amino acids: CATSDRTWVTQPQHF. Written as DNA, the CDR3 is TGTGCCACCAGCGATAGGACATGGGTAACTCAGCCCCAGCATTTT.

Concerning this clone itself: In the same sample, other DNA sequences code for this CDR3. The chain recombines TRBV3-1 with TRBJ1-6; D gene ambiguous. The germline CDR1 and CDR2 sequences are LGHDT and YNNKEL (reference sequence). The CDR3 consists of 17 residues. V lost 1 base to trimming and J lost 10 bases, with 20 bases between them. This chain's CDR3 is CASSQGSGGLRSSPLHF. For the CDR3, the DNA is TGTGCCAGCAGCCAAGGTAGTGGTGGGCTTCGGTCGTCACCCCTCCACTTT.

V usage is TRBV20-1 and J usage is TRBJ1-1; no definite D call. CDR3 length: 11 residues. Germline V gene sequence: CDR1 DFQATT, CDR2 SNEGSKA (reference sequence). This CDR3 is CRCTTNTEAFF. CDR3 DNA sequence: TGCAGGTGTACTACGAACACTGAAGCTTTCTTT.

The chain uses TRBV6-1 and TRBJ2-3; D tentatively reads TRBD1 or TRBD2 (5 bases each). The CDR3 has 15 amino acids. Germline V gene lookup returns CDR1 MNHNS and CDR2 SASEGT. Trimming took off 4 bases at V and 3 bases at J, with 14 bases between the two ends. CDR3 DNA: TGTGCCAGCAGTGGGACACCTGGGGGTACAGATACGCAGTATTTT. Its translation is CASSGTPGGTDTQYF.

The rearrangement uses TRBV20-1 and TRBJ1-2; no definite D call. This CDR3 is 12 amino acids long. CDR1 is DFQATT and CDR2 is SNEGSKA in the germline V gene (reference sequence). The CDR3 bases are TGCAGCCACTTCCCCTGGAACTATGGCTACACCTTC. This gives the protein CSHFPWNYGYTF.

By its share, this clone is medium-sized (0.01 to 0.1%). The genes are TRBV6-2 or TRBV6-3 and TRBJ1-1, with TRBD1 identical over 7 bases. CDR3 size: 14 residues. Germline V CDR1 and CDR2: MNHEY, SVGEGT. Germline trimming cut 5 bases from V and 2 bases from J; bases unmatched to any gene: 5. Here the CDR3 reads CASSRTGTNTEAFF. CDR3 nucleotide sequence: TGTGCCAGCAGTCGGACAGGAACCAACACTGAAGCTTTCTTT.

This clone was seen only a few times. The chain links TRBV28 to TRBJ1-6, with 9 bases aligning to TRBD1. The CDR3 is 16 residues long. The J segment lost 10 bases and the V segment lost 5 bases, leaving 12 bases of the junction unmatched. Germline V CDR1 and CDR2: MDHEN, SYDVKM. The CDR3 loop reads CASSPTGTGQGSPLHF. The DNA of the CDR3 is TGTGCCAGCAGTCCAACCGGGACAGGGCAGGGATCACCCCTCCACTTT.

This clone was detected ten times or more. The chain has TRBV3-1 and TRBJ2-4, with 8 nucleotides matching TRBD1. The CDR3 length is 15 residues. Germline CDR1 is LGHDT and CDR2 is YNNKEL (reference sequence). The V gene end was trimmed by 4 bases and the J gene end by 9 bases; junction bases not matched to a gene: 11. The CDR3 nucleotides are TGTGCCAGCAGCCCCCAGGGGGCTATTTTTACCATTCAGTACTTC. The encoded protein is CASSPQGAIFTIQYF.

The chain is built from TRBV11-2 and TRBJ2-3; 16 bases are a match to TRBD2. CDR3 length: 16 residues. The V and J ends lost 5 bases and 5 bases, in that order; junction bases with no gene match: 4. The germline gives CDR1 SGHAT, CDR2 FQNNGV. The DNA for the CDR3 is TGTGCCAGCAGCCTAGGGACTAGCGGGAGGGGAGATACGCAGTATTTT. This translates into CASSLGTSGRGDTQYF.